This T cell receptor (beta chain) emerged from a study of CD8+CD57+ T cells in acquired aplastic anemia (dated 2018 in TCRdb). Context from the whole study: Extracted DNA from sorted CD4+ and CD8+ cells averaged approximately 3.4 ug, ranging from roughly 0.2 to 30 ug. A CD8+CD57+ expansion meant a frequency higher than the mean frequency seen in healthy subjects.

Profiling of TCR beta VDJ combinations and CDR3 sequences used genomic DNA as the template. An Illumina HiSeq 2000 was the platform used for TCR repertoire sequencing. As for the original processing: TRBV/TRBJ rearrangement plots, CDR3 size and DJ length profiles, and Simpson's diversity index were used to assess repertoires. The most abundant DNA sequence in the deep sequencing data was defined as the immunodominant clone. CDR3 amino acid sequences were screened for sharing across subjects and compared with published repertoires and the VDJdb database. In TCRdb, the public reads were trimmed at Q25 with fastp and aligned with MiXCR, with productive beta chains retained. Every distinct CDR3 protein forms one entry, paired with its most common genes and DNA. The V and J calls were determined by TCRdb, not by the authors. In all, the sample holds roughly 150,000 distinct CDR3 sequences, and around 43% of those were seen once. 3.2% of the sample is in the top ten clones.

Reading from cysteine to valine, the CDR3 counts 15 amino acids. Left in the record is the CDR3 DNA by itself, 45 bases read in frame from the first base. The germline V gene provides CDR1 SNHLY and CDR2 FYNNEI. What the study reported, not specific to this receptor: Patients and healthy controls showed no significant difference in CD8+ Simpson's diversity (P=0.060). Although roughly 29 CD8+ CDR3 sequences were shared by patients and controls, these sequences appeared highly expressed in patients and within the immunodominant clones of patients.

The patients picked for sequencing were ones in whom flow cytometry had shown an expansion of CD8+CD57+ cells. Severe acquired aplastic anemia was diagnosed in all patients according to International Study of Aplastic Anemia and Agranulocytosis and Camitta criteria. Patients had received no therapy at the time of blood sampling. The study deep-sequenced TCR repertoires of sorted CD4+ and CD8+ blood T cells from severe aplastic anemia patients and healthy subjects. Patients were enrolled under clinicaltrials.gov protocols 00001620, 01623167, 00001397, 00071045, 00081523 and 00961064 in the USA. Ficoll-Paque density gradient centrifugation was used to isolate peripheral blood mononuclear cells. Before DNA was extracted, CD4+ and CD8+ T cells were sorted using either FACS or magnetic beads. This clonotype was detected only a few times. Its antigen is still unknown. Qualities for individual bases were not recorded, and no much larger clone is one base off.

The rearranged segments are TRBV2 and TRBJ2-7, with no confident D gene call. Sequences were obtained from sorted CD4+, CD8+, or CD8+CD57+ T cells (not recorded which) from PBMCs. This sequence was found in a human donor with aplastic anemia. The DNA reads TGTGCTAGCAGTGAAGAGAAGGTTGTGAGATACGAGCAGTACGTC. Its coded protein is CASSEEKVVRYEQYV.